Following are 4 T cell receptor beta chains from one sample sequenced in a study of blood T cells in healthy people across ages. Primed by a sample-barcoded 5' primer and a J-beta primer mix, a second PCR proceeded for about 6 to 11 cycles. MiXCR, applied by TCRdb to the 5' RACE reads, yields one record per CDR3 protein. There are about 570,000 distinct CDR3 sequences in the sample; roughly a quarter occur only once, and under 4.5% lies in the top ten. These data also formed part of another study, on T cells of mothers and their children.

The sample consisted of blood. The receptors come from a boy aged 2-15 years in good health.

The CDR3 bases are TGTGCTAGTGGTTTCCTAGCGGGAGTGCGCTATGAGCAGTTCTTC. It translates to CASGFLAGVRYEQFF. The chain carries TRBV12-5 and TRBJ2-5; 10 bases fit TRBD2. The J call may be in error: the DNA end matches TRBJ2-1 better. The germline V gene has CDR1 LGHNT and CDR2 FRNRAP. The CDR3 is 15 amino acids.

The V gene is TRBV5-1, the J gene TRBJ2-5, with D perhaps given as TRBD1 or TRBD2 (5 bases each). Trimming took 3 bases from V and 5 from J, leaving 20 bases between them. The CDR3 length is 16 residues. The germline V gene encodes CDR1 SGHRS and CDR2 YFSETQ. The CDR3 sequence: CASSSVPGRDPETQYF. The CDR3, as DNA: TGCGCCAGCAGCTCTGTGCCGGGACGGGACCCGGAGACCCAGTACTTC.

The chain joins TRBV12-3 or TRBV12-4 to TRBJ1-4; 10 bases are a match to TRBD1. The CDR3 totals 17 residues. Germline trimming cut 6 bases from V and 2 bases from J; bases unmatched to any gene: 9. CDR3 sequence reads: CASSLRTGGDTNEKLFF. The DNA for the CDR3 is TGTGCCAGCAGCTTGAGGACAGGGGGTGATACTAATGAAAAACTGTTTTTT.

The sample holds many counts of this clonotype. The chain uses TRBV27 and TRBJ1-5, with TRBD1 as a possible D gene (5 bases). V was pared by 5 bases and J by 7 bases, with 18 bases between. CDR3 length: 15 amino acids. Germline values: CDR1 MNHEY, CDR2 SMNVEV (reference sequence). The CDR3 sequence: CASSPYVPSGQPQHF. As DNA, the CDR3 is TGTGCCAGCAGTCCTTACGTACCCTCAGGGCAGCCCCAGCATTTT.